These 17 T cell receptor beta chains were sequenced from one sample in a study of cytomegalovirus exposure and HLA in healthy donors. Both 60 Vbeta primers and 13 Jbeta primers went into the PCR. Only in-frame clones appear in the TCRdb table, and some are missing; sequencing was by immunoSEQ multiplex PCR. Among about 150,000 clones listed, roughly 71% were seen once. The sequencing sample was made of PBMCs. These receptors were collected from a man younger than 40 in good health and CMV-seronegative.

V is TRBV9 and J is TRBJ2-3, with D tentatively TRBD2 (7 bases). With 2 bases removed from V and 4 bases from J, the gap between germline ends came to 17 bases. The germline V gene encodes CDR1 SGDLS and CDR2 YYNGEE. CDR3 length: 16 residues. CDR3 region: CASSVAAGAVPDTQYF. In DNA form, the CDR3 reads TGTGCCAGCAGCGTGGCCGCGGGGGCCGTCCCAGATACGCAGTATTTT. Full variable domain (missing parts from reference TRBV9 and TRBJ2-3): DSGVTQTPKHLITATGQRVTLRCSPRSGDLSVYWYQQSLDQGLQFLIQYYNGEERAKGNILERFSAQQFPDLHSELNLSSLELGDSALYFCASSVAAGAVPDTQYFGPGTRLTVL.

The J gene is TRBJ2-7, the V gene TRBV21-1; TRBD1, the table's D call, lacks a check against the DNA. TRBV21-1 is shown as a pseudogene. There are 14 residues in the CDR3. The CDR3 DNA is TGTGCCAGCAGCCCACGGGACATAACCTACGAGCAGTACTTC. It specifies CASSPRDITYEQYF.

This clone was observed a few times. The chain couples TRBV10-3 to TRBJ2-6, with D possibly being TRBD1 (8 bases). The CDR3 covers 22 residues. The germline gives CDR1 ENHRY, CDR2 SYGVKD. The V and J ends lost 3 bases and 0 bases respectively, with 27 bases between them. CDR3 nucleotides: TGTGCCATCAGTGATCCAGATCGGACAGGGAGGGCCTCTTACTCTGGGGCCAACGTCCTGACTTTC. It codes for CAISDPDRTGRASYSGANVLTF.

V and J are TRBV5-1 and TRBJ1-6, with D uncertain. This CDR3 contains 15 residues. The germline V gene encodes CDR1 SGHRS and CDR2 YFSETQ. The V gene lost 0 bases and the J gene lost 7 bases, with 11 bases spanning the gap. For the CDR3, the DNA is TGCGCCAGCAGCTTGGATCGGTCCGTCAATTCACCCCTCCACTTT. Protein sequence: CASSLDRSVNSPLHF.

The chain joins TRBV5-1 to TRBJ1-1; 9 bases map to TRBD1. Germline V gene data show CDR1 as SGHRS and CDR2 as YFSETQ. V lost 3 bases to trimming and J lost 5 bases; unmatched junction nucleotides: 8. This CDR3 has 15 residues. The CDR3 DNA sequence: TGCGCCAGCAGCTCTCCAGACAGGGGGGGTACTGAAGCTTTCTTT. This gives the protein CASSSPDRGGTEAFF.

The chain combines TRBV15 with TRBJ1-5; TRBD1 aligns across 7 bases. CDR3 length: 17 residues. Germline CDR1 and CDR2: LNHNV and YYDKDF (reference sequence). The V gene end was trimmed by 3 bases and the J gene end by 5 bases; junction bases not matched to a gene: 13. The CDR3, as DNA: TGTGCCACCAGCAGCCCTCCCGACAGGGACTTTTATCAGCCCCAGCATTTT. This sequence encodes CATSSPPDRDFYQPQHF.

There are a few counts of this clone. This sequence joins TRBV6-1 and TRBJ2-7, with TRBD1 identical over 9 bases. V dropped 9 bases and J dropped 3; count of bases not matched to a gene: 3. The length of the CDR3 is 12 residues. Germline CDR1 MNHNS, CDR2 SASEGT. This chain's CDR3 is CASLTGGYEQYF. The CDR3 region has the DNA TGTGCCAGTCTGACAGGGGGCTACGAGCAGTACTTC.

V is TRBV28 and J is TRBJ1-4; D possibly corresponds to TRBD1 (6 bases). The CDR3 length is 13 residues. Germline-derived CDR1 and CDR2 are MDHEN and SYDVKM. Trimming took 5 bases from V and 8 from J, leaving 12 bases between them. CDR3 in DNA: TGTGCCAGCAGTCTCCCAGGGGAGGAAAAACTGTTTTTT. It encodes CASSLPGEEKLFF. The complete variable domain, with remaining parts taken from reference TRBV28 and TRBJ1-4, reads DVKVTQSSRYLVKRTGEKVFLECVQDMDHENMFWYRQDPGLGLRLIYFSYDVKMKEKGDIPEGYSVSREKKERFSLILESASTNQTSMYLCASSLPGEEKLFFGSGTQLSVL.

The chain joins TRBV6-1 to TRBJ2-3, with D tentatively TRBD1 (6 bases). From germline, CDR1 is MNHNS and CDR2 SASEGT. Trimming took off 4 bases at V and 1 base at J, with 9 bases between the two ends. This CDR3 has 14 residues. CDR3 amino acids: CASSVRGRTDTQYF. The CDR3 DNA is TGTGCCAGCAGTGTCAGGGGCCGCACAGATACGCAGTATTTT.

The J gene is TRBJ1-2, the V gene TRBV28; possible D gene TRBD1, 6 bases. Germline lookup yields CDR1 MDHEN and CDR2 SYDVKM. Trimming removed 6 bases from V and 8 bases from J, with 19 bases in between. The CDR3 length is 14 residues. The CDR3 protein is CASRTTGTSWGYTF. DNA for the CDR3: TGTGCCAGCAGGACTACAGGGACCTCGTGGGGCTACACCTTC.

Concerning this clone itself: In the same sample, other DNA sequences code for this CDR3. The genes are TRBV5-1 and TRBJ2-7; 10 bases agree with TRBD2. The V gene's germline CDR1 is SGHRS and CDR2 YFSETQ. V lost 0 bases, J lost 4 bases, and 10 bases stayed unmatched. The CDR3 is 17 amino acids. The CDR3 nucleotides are TGCGCCAGCAGCTTGGAAGCTGGTCTAGCGGGAGTTTACGAGCAGTACTTC. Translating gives CASSLEAGLAGVYEQYF.

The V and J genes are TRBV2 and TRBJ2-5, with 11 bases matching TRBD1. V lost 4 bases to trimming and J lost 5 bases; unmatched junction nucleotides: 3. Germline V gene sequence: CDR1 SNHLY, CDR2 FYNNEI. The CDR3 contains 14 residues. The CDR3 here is CASSAWTGGETQYF. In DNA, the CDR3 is TGTGCCAGCAGTGCCTGGACAGGGGGCGAGACCCAGTACTTC.

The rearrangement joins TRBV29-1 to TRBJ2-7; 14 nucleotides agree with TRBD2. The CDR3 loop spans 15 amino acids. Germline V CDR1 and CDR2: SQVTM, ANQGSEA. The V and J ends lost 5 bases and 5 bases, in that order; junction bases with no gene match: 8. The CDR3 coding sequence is TGCAGCGTTCGGGGACTAGCGGGAGTCAACCACGAGCAGTACTTC. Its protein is CSVRGLAGVNHEQYF.

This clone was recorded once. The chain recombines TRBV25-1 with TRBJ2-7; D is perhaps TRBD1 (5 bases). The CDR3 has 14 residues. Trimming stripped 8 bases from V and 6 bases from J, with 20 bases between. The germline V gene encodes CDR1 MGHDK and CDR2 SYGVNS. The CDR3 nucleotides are TGTGCCAGCTCCGATTATGTACAGGTGCGCGAGCAGTACTTC. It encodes CASSDYVQVREQYF.

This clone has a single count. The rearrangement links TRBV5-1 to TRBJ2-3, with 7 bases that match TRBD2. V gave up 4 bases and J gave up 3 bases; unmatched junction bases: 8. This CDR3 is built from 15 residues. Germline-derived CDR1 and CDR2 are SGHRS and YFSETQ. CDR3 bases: TGCGCCAGCAGCCCCCCGGGGCGGGAGACAGATACGCAGTATTTT. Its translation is CASSPPGRETDTQYF.

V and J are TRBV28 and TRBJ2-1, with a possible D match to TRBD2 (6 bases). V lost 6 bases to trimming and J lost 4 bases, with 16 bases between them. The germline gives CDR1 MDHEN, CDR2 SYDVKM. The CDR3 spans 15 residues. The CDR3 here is CASRGFGSNYNEQFF. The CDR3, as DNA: TGTGCCAGCAGGGGGTTCGGGAGCAATTACAATGAGCAGTTCTTC.

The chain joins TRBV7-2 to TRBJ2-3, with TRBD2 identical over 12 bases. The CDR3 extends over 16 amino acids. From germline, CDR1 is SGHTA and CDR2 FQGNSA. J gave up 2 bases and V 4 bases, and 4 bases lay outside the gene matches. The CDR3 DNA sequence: TGTGCCAGCAGCTCGAGGACTAGCGGGGACACAGATACGCAGTATTTT. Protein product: CASSSRTSGDTDTQYF.